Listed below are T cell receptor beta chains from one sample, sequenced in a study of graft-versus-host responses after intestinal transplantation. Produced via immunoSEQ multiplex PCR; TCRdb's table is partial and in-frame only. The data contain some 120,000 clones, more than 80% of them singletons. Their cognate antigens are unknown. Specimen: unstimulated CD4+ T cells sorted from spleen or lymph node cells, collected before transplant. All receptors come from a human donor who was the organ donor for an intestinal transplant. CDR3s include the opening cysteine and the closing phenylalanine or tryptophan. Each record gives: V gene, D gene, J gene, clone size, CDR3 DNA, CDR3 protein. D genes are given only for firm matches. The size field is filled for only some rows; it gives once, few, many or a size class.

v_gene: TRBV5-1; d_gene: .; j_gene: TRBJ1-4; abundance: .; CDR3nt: TGCGCCAGCAGCTTGGGTCCGAATGAAAAACTGTTTTTT; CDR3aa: CASSLGPNEKLFF
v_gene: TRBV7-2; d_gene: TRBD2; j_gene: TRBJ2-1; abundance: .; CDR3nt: TGTGCCAGCAGCTTGCTAGCGGGAGTAGCGAATGAGCAGTTCTTC; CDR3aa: CASSLLAGVANEQFF
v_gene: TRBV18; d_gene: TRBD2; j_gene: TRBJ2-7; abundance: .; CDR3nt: TGTGCCAGCTCACCAAGGGGGGCTAGCGGGAGGGCCCACGAGCAGTACTTC; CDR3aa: CASSPRGASGRAHEQYF
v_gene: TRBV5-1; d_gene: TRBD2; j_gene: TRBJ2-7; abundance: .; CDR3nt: TGCGCCAGCAGCTTGGGATACATAGCGGGAGAGGGCTACGAGCAGTACTTC; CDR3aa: CASSLGYIAGEGYEQYF
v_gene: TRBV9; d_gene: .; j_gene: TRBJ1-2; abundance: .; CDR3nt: TGTGCCAGCAGCTGGGCTGAGGGGCCTAACTATGGCTACACCTTC; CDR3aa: CASSWAEGPNYGYTF
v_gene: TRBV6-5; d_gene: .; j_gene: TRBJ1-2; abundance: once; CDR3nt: TGTGCCAGCAGTGGACAAACGAACTATGGCTACACCTTC; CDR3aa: CASSGQTNYGYTF
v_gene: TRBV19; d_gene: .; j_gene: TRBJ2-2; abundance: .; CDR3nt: TGTGCCAGTAGTATCAGGGGTCGGGACACCGGGGAGCTGTTTTTT; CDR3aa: CASSIRGRDTGELFF
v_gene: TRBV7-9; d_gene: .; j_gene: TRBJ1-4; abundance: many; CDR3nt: TGTGCCAGCAGCATGGCTGGGGGAAATGAAAAACTGTTTTTT; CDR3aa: CASSMAGGNEKLFF
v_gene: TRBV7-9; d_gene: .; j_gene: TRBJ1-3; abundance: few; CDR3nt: TGTGCCAGCAGCTTAGCCGGAAACACCATATATTTT; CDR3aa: CASSLAGNTIYF
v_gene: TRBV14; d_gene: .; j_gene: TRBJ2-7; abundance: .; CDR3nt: TGTGCCAGCAGCCAAGATCTCAAAAAGGGTCCCCCCTACGAGCAGTACTTC; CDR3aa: CASSQDLKKGPPYEQYF
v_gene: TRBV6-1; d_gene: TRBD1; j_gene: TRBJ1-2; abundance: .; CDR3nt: TGTGCCACCTTCAACAGGGGCGTCCACTATGGCTACACCTTC; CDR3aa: CATFNRGVHYGYTF
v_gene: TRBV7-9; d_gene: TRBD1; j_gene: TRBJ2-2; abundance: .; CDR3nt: TGTGCCAGCAGCACCACGAGACAGGGTAGTCTCAAGACCGGGGAGCTGTTTTTT; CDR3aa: CASSTTRQGSLKTGELFF
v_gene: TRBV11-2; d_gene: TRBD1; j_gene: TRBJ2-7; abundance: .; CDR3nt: TGTGCCAGCAGCTTGACAGGGGGCTACGAGCAGTACTTC; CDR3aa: CASSLTGGYEQYF
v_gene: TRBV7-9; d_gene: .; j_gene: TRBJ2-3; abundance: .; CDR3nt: TGTGCCAGCAGCTTAGGGACTATCACTAGCACAGATACGCAGTATTTT; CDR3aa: CASSLGTITSTDTQYF
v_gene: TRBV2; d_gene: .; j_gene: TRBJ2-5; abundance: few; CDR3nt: TGTGCCAGCAGGGGGCCGCCCCGAGAGACCCAGTACTTC; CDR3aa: CASRGPPRETQYF
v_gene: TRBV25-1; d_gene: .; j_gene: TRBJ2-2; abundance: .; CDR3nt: TGTGCCAGCAGTGACATCGCGGGGCTGAACACCGGGGAGCTGTTTTTT; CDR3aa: CASSDIAGLNTGELFF
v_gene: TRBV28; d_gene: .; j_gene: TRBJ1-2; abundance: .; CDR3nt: TGTGCCAGCAGTTTGCGGGGAGAGGTTGATGGCTACACCTTC; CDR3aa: CASSLRGEVDGYTF
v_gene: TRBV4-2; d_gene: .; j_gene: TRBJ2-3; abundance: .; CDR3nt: TGTGCCAGCAGCCGGGACAGCACAGATACGCAGTATTTT; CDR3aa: CASSRDSTDTQYF
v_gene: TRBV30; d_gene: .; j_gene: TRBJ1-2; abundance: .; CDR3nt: TGTGCCTACCGGGTTGGGGGTGTGAGCTATGGCTACACCTTC; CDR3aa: CAYRVGGVSYGYTF
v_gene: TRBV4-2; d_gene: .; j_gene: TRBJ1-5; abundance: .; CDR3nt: TGTGCCAGCAGCCAAGATTGGGGGGGTTTCGGTCAGCCCCAGCATTTT; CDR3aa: CASSQDWGGFGQPQHF
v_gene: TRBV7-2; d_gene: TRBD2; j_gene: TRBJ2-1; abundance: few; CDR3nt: TGTGCCAGCAGCTTAGTAGCGGGAGTCTACAATGAGCAGTTCTTC; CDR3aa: CASSLVAGVYNEQFF
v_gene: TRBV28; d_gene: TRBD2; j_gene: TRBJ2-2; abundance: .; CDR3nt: TGTGCCAGCAGAGGACTAGCGGGAGTGGCCGGGGAGCTGTTTTTT; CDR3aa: CASRGLAGVAGELFF
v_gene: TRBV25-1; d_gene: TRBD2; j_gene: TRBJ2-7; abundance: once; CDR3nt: TGTGCCAGCAGTGATCCTAGCGGGAGCCTATACGAGCAGTACTTC; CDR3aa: CASSDPSGSLYEQYF
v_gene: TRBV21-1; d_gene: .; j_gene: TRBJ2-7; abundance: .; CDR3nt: TGTGCCAGCAGCAAAGATAAGAACAGGGGATTACGGGAGCAGTACTTC; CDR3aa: CASSKDKNRGLREQYF
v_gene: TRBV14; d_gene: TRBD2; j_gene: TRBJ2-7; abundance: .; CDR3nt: TGTGCCAGCAGCCGAGGGCCTAGCGGATCCTACGAGCAGTACTTC; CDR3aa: CASSRGPSGSYEQYF
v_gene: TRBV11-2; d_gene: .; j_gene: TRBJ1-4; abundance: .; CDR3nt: TGTGCCAGCAGCGCCTGGCAGAATGAAAAACTGTTTTTT; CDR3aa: CASSAWQNEKLFF
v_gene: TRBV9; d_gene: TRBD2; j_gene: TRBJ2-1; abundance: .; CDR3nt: TGTGCCAGCAGCGAGACCCTAAGGCTAGCGGGGGACAATGAGCAGTTCTTC; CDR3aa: CASSETLRLAGDNEQFF
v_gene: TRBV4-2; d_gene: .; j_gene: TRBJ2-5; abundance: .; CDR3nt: TGTGCCAGCAGCCAAGATCCCCAGGGCCACCAAGAGACCCAGTACTTC; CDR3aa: CASSQDPQGHQETQYF
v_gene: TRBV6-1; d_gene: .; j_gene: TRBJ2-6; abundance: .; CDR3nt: TGTGCCAGCAGTGCCCCGGGGTTTTTCTCTGGGGCCAACGTCCTGACTTTC; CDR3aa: CASSAPGFFSGANVLTF
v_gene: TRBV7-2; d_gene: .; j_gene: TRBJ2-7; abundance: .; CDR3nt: TGTGCCAGTACGGTGTCGTCCCCCTACGAGCAGTACTTC; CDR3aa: CASTVSSPYEQYF
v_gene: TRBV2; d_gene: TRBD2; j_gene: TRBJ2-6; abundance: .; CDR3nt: TGTGCCAGCAGTGAGCGGCGGGAGGCTGGGGCCAACGTCCTGACTTTC; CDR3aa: CASSERREAGANVLTF
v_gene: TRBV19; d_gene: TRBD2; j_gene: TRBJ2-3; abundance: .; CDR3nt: TGTGCCAGTAGTAGGGGTAGCGGGAGGTCCGGTGGAGATACGCAGTATTTT; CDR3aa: CASSRGSGRSGGDTQYF
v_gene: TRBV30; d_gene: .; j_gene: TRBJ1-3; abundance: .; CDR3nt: TGTGCCTGGAGTGTAGGTCTCCCTGGGGGAGGAAACACCATATATTTT; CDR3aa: CAWSVGLPGGGNTIYF
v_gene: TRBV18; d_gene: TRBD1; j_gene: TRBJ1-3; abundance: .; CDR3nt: TGTGCCAGCTCACCGGGACAGAGCTCTGGAAACACCATATATTTT; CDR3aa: CASSPGQSSGNTIYF
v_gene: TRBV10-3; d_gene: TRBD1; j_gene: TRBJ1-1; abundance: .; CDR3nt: TGTGCCATCAGTGGGTCGACAGGGGCCTACACTGAAGCTTTCTTT; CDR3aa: CAISGSTGAYTEAFF
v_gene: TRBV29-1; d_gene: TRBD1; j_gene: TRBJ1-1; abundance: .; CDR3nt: TGCAGCGTTGCGGCAGGGGGCATGAACACTGAAGCTTTCTTT; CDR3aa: CSVAAGGMNTEAFF
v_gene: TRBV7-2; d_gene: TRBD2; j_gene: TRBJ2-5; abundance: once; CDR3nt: TGTGCCAGCAGCTTAGAGGGGGGGCGGGGGGCTGAGACCCAGTACTTC; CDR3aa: CASSLEGGRGAETQYF
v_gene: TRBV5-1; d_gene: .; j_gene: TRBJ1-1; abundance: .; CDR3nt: TGCGCCAGCAGCGCCCAGACAGTACTGAACACTGAAGCTTTCTTT; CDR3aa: CASSAQTVLNTEAFF
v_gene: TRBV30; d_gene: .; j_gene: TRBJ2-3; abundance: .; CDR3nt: TGTGCCTTTCGGCGAGGGAGGCGGGGCACAGATACGCAGTATTTT; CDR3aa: CAFRRGRRGTDTQYF
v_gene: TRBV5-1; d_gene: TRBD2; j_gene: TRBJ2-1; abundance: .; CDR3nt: TGCGCCAGCAGAAGACTAGCGGGAGCCGCTGAGCAGTTCTTC; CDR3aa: CASRRLAGAAEQFF
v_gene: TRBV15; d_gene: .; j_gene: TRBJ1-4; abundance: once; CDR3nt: TGTGCCACCAGCAGAGATCCTAAGCAGGCCGGTGAAAAACTGTTTTTT; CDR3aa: CATSRDPKQAGEKLFF